This T cell receptor (beta chain) was identified during a study of blood T cell repertoires in COVID-19. The overall study: COVID-19 samples collected from the United States, Italy and Spain covered acute and convalescent phases. The analysed material was cDNA or gDNA that came from T cells, B-cell-depleted T cells, or PBMCs.

The assay was immunoSEQ multiplex PCR, and TCRdb's table has in-frame clones only and misses some. The profile shows 210,000 or so clones, 75% to 90% of them singletons. V was clipped by 6 bases and J by 8 bases; unmatched bases: 17. Per germline, CDR1 MNHEY and CDR2 SVGEGT. This CDR3 contains 17 residues. This sequence originates from a man aged 40-50 years with acute or convalescent COVID-19. This sequence joins TRBV6-2 or TRBV6-3 and TRBJ2-1; the match to TRBD1 covers 9 bases. The source material was peripheral blood. CDR3 nucleotides: TGTGCCAGCAGCCCCAATTCCTGGGGACAGGGTACCGATGAGCAGTTCTTC. It codes for CASSPNSWGQGTDEQFF.